A selection of T cell receptor beta chains follows, all from one sample in a study of blood T cell repertoires in COVID-19. The table came from immunoSEQ multiplex PCR; TCRdb's copy has only in-frame clones and leaves some out. The table lists about 90,000 clones, 60% to 85% of them singletons. The sample taken for sequencing was peripheral blood. Receptor source: a man between 70 and 80 years old with acute or convalescent COVID-19. The CDR3 runs from the conserved cysteine through the conserved F or W. The D gene is left open where the match is weak. Clone size is stated in some rows and not others, as once, few, many or a class when expanded.

size | J | D | V | CDR3
. | TRBJ2-7 | TRBD1 | TRBV5-1 | CASSLEGQSYEQYF
. | TRBJ2-1 | TRBD2 | TRBV7-2 | CASSFPGTSGPSGEQFF
. | TRBJ2-1 | . | TRBV5-4 | CASSLARAGLAVQFF
. | TRBJ2-2 | . | TRBV19 | CASSPYQGPGELFF
. | TRBJ2-2 | . | TRBV5-1 | CASSLRFLGTNTGELFF
. | TRBJ1-3 | . | TRBV6-6 | CASSYSVGGSGNTIYF
. | TRBJ2-2 | TRBD1 | TRBV5-1 | CASSTGQANTGELFF
. | TRBJ1-1 | . | TRBV4-1 | CASSQERLRVNTEAFF
. | TRBJ1-5 | TRBD1 | TRBV6-1 | CASSDGTEFQHF
. | TRBJ2-7 | . | TRBV5-1 | CASSPSGWGTSYEQYF
few | TRBJ2-6 | . | TRBV6-5 | CASSPGNGANVLTF
once | TRBJ2-1 | TRBD2 | TRBV7-3 | CASSLTPSGQVREQFF
. | TRBJ2-6 | . | TRBV29-1 | CSALSTGSSGANVLTF
. | TRBJ2-2 | TRBD1 | TRBV7-2 | CASSLLQGNGPGELFF
. | TRBJ2-3 | . | TRBV7-8 | CASSLGERVGTDTQYF
once | TRBJ2-2 | . | TRBV5-4 | CASSFPGETGELFF